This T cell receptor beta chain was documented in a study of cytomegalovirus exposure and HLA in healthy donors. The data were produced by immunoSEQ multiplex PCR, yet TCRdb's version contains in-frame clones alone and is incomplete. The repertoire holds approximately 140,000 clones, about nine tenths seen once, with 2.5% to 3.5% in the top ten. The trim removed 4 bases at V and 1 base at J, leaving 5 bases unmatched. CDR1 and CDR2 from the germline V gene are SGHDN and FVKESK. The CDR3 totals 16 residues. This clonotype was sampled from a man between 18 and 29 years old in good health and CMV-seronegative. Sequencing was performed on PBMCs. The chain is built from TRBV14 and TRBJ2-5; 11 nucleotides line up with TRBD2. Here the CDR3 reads CASSRTTSGIQETQYF. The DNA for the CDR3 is TGTGCCAGCAGCCGCACGACTAGCGGGATCCAAGAGACCCAGTACTTC.